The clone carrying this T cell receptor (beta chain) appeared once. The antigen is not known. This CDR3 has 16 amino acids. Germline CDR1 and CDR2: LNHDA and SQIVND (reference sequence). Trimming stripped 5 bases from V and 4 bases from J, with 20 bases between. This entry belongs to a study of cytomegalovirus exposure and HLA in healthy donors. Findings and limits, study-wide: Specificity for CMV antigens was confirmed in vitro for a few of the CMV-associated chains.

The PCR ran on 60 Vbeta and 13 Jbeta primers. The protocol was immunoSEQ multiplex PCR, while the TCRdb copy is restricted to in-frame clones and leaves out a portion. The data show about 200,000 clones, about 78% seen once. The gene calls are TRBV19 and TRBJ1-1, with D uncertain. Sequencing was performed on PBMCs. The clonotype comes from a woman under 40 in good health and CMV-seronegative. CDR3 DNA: TGTGCCAGTAGTTTCCTTGGCGCCCTCGGGAGCACTGAAGCTTTCTTT. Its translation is CASSFLGALGSTEAFF.